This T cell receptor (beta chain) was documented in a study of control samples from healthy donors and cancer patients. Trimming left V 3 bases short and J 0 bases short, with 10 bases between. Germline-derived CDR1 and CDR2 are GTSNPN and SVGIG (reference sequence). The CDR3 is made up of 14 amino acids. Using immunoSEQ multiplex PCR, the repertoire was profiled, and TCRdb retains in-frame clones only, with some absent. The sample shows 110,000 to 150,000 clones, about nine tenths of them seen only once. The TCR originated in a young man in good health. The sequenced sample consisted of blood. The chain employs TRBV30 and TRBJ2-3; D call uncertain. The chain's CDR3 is CAWSPGTSTDTQYF. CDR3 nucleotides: TGTGCCTGGAGCCCCGGAACTAGCACAGATACGCAGTATTTT.